This T cell receptor beta chain was profiled in a study of cytomegalovirus exposure and HLA in healthy donors. Overall study results and limits: Later work found most CMV-associated TCR beta chains apparently HLA-restricted. With later analysis, a missense DCLRE1C variant became linked to TCR beta V- and J-gene trimming. 150 to 200 TCR beta chains were listed as cytomegalovirus-associated.

Primers for the PCR totalled 60 Vbeta and 13 Jbeta. Some clones are missing from TCRdb's copy, which holds only in-frame ones; the method was immunoSEQ multiplex PCR. The repertoire holds some 200,000 clones, with 80% as singletons. This clone was detected ten times or more. Its antigen is undetermined. Source material: PBMCs. This sequence originates from a boy younger than 18 in good health and CMV-seronegative.

This CDR3 reads CASSLGQNAEAFF. The CDR3 coding sequence is TGTGCCAGCAGCTTAGGACAAAACGCTGAAGCTTTCTTT. V and J are TRBV13 and TRBJ1-1, with no clear D. Deletions cut 0 bases from V and 6 bases from J, with 8 bases between. CDR1 is PRHDT, CDR2 FYEKMQ, per germline (reference sequence). The CDR3 runs to 13 residues.